The next 20 T cell receptor beta chains were all read from a single sample in a study of blood T cells in healthy people across ages. Next came a second PCR, run for roughly 6 to 11 cycles, which used a sample-barcoded 5' primer along with a J-beta primer mix. MiXCR, applied by TCRdb to the 5' RACE reads, yields one record per CDR3 protein. The data hold around 600,000 distinct CDR3 sequences, with 47% observed a single time. The material sequenced was blood. Receptors originate from a man aged 80 or over in good health.

V is TRBV5-1 and J is TRBJ2-3; D is possibly TRBD1 (5 bases). Germline V lookup: CDR1 SGHRS, CDR2 YFSETQ. Trimming left V 4 bases short and J 2 bases short, with 8 bases between. The CDR3 consists of 13 residues. CDR3 in amino acids: CASSVDTTDTQYF. In nucleotides, the CDR3 is TGCGCCAGCAGCGTGGACACCACAGATACGCAGTATTTT.

J is TRBJ2-1 and V is TRBV11-2, with 7 positions matching TRBD2. CDR1 SGHAT and CDR2 FQNNGV come from the germline V gene. J lost 2 bases, V lost 0 bases, and 4 bases had no gene match. The CDR3 contains 16 residues. The CDR3 nucleotides are TGTGCCAGCAGCTTAGAGGCGGGAGCTGCCTACAATGAGCAGTTCTTC. Amino acids: CASSLEAGAAYNEQFF. The whole variable domain, filled in from reference TRBV11-2 and TRBJ2-1, reads EAGVAQSPRYKIIEKRQSVAFWCNPISGHATLYWYQQILGQGPKLLIQFQNNGVVDDSQLPKDRFSAERLKGVDSTLKIQPAKLEDSAVYLCASSLEAGAAYNEQFFGPGTRLTVL.

Worth noting for this clonotype: A much more abundant neighbour one base away suggests this may be a read error. The chain combines TRBV28 with TRBJ1-5, with a tentative D call TRBD1 (6 bases). The CDR3 has 14 amino acids. Germline V gene lookup returns CDR1 MDHEN and CDR2 SYDVKM. As DNA, the CDR3 is TGTGACAGCAGGGAGGGGGGCCCAGTAAAGCCCCAGCATTTT. It is translated as CDSREGGPVKPQHF.

The chain has TRBV20-1 and TRBJ2-1, with a possible D match to TRBD2 (6 bases). Trimming shortened V by 2 bases and J by 4 bases, and 24 bases separated the two germline ends. The CDR3 spans 18 residues. Germline CDR1 is DFQATT and CDR2 is SNEGSKA (reference sequence). The CDR3 loop reads CSARRGSGRDLSYNEQFF. DNA of the CDR3: TGCAGTGCTAGACGGGGGTCGGGCCGGGACTTGAGTTACAATGAGCAGTTCTTC.

The CDR3 region is CASSPSGGARMPDTQYF. Here the CDR3 DNA reads TGTGCCAGCTCTCCAAGCGGGGGGGCCAGGATGCCAGATACGCAGTATTTT. The chain uses TRBV18 and TRBJ2-3, with 10 nucleotides matching TRBD2. Germline V gene lookup returns CDR1 KGHSH and CDR2 LQKENI. V trimming: 6 bases; J trimming: 4 bases; junction bases outside the gene matches: 13. The CDR3 has 17 amino acids.

V and J are TRBV20-1 and TRBJ2-4, with unresolved D. The DNA end favors TRBJ2-7, so the J call may be wrong. Germline values: CDR1 DFQATT, CDR2 SNEGSKA (reference sequence). CDR3 length: 11 amino acids. DNA of the CDR3: TGCAGTTGGGAACAGTCCTACGAGCAGTACTTC. Translation gives CSWEQSYEQYF.

This chain uses TRBV7-3 with TRBJ2-1; 12 bases align to TRBD2. V lost 1 base to trimming and J lost 7 bases; unmatched junction nucleotides: 5. The CDR3 is 16 residues long. Germline V gives CDR1 SGHTA, CDR2 FQGTGA. The CDR3 sequence: CASSLNLAGGFNEQFF. The CDR3 nucleotides are TGTGCCAGCAGCTTAAACCTAGCGGGAGGGTTTAATGAGCAGTTCTTC.

V gene TRBV20-1 combines with J gene TRBJ2-1; TRBD2 matches 14 bases. V shed 1 base and J 9 bases; nucleotides not matched to a gene: 2. Per the germline V gene, CDR1 is DFQATT and CDR2 is SNEGSKA (reference sequence). The CDR3 extends over 14 amino acids. CDR3 region: CSARGLAGGIEQFF. CDR3 coding DNA: TGCAGTGCTAGAGGACTAGCGGGAGGGATTGAGCAGTTCTTC.

The DNA of the CDR3 is TGCGCCAGCAGCCAAGATAGCGCCTTGGGATTAGAGACCCAGTACTTC. Protein product: CASSQDSALGLETQYF. This chain links TRBV4-1 with TRBJ2-5; D might be TRBD2 (5 bases). Germline-derived CDR1 and CDR2 are MGHRA and YSYEKL. The V end was cut by 0 bases, the J end by 4 bases, with 15 bases between. CDR3 length: 16 amino acids.

This clonotype was found many times. This chain links TRBV6-2 or TRBV6-3 with TRBJ1-2, with no clear D. CDR1 and CDR2 from the germline V gene are MNHEY and SVGEGT. Deletions cut 6 bases from V and 0 bases from J, with 5 bases between. The CDR3 extends over 12 amino acids. The CDR3 here is CASRRPNYGYTF. The DNA of the CDR3 is TGTGCCAGCAGGAGGCCTAACTATGGCTACACCTTC.

This chain joins TRBV7-3 and TRBJ2-3; unclear D gene. The CDR3 length is 15 residues. Deletions cut 5 bases from V and 1 base from J, with 13 bases between. CDR1 and CDR2 from the germline V gene are SGHTA and FQGTGA. Here the CDR3 DNA reads TGTGCCAGCAGCCCCAGCCCCGGCGGCACAGATACGCAGTATTTT. Amino acids: CASSPSPGGTDTQYF.

The genes are TRBV3-1 and TRBJ1-2; 10 bases match TRBD1. CDR1 and CDR2 (germline): LGHDT, YNNKEL (reference sequence). V lost 3 bases, J lost 7 bases, and 8 bases stayed unmatched. The CDR3 length is 15 residues. CDR3 loop: CASSQRGQGLRGYTF. Here the CDR3 DNA reads TGTGCCAGCAGCCAGAGGGGACAGGGGTTGCGTGGCTACACCTTC.

This chain uses TRBV15 with TRBJ2-4, with no clear D. Germline CDR1 LNHNV, CDR2 YYDKDF (reference sequence). Trimming took off 0 bases at V and 11 bases at J, with 8 bases between the two ends. CDR3 size: 12 residues. This chain's CDR3 is CATSRDRQVQYF. As DNA, the CDR3 is TGTGCCACCAGCAGAGATAGGCAGGTTCAGTACTTC.

A single count supports this clonotype. The J gene is TRBJ2-7, the V gene TRBV20-1; 11 bases are a match to TRBD2. The V gene end was trimmed by 2 bases and the J gene end by 7 bases; junction bases not matched to a gene: 10. Germline values: CDR1 DFQATT, CDR2 SNEGSKA (reference sequence). The CDR3 is 15 amino acids. In DNA form, the CDR3 reads TGCAGTGCTAGAACGGGACTAGCGGTCTACAATGAGCAGTACTTC. Its translation: CSARTGLAVYNEQYF.

This clonotype was counted only a few times. The CDR3 DNA reads TGCAGCGTTGGGACAGCCATTTGGGGGGAGCTGTTTTTT. Protein: CSVGTAIWGELFF. The chain is built from TRBV29-1 and TRBJ2-2; D might be TRBD1 (6 bases). This CDR3 has 13 amino acids. Trimming cost V 4 bases and J 8 bases, with 14 bases left between them. Germline lookup yields CDR1 SQVTM and CDR2 ANQGSEA.

The chain has TRBV12-3 or TRBV12-4 and TRBJ2-7, with TRBD2 matching over 10 bases. The end of the DNA fits TRBJ2-5 better, so the J call may be wrong. The CDR3 spans 15 residues. The CDR3 DNA follows: TGTGCCAGCAGTTTAGTACTAGCGGGAACCGAGACCCAGTACTTC. Encoded protein: CASSLVLAGTETQYF.

This chain connects TRBV29-1 to TRBJ2-1; the match to TRBD2 covers 9 bases. This CDR3 has 13 amino acids. Trimming took 3 bases from V and 9 from J; bases not matched to a gene: 6. Germline V CDR1 and CDR2: SQVTM, ANQGSEA. The CDR3 coding sequence is TGCAGCGTTGAGGGGGTAGCGGGAGTTGAGCAGTTCTTC. Translation gives CSVEGVAGVEQFF.

Comment on this clonotype: At one end the junction does not follow the germline gene, possibly because of a read error. The chain employs TRBV6-6 and TRBJ2-7; D possibly corresponds to TRBD1 (6 bases). The germline gives CDR1 MNHNY, CDR2 SVGAGI (reference sequence). There are 15 residues in the CDR3. The CDR3 nucleotides are TGTGCCAGCAGTAATCGACAGGCCGACCACGACGAGCAGTATTTC. This encodes CASSNRQADHDEQYF.

The V gene is TRBV29-1, the J gene TRBJ2-7; the D gene is possibly TRBD1 (5 bases). The CDR3 covers 12 residues. V lost 8 bases to trimming and J lost 2 bases, with 13 bases between them. CDR1 SQVTM and CDR2 ANQGSEA come from the germline V gene. The CDR3 coding sequence is TGCAGCTTCCAGGGTACAACCTACGAGCAGTACTTC. It translates to CSFQGTTYEQYF.

CDR3 in DNA: TGCAGTGCCTCCCCCCGGGAGGGCCTGGTCTACAATGAGCAGTTCTTC. This codes for CSASPREGLVYNEQFF. V and J are TRBV20-1 and TRBJ2-1; 8 nucleotides agree with TRBD2. The CDR3 is made up of 16 amino acids. V trimming: 6 bases; J trimming: 3 bases; junction bases outside the gene matches: 13. The germline CDR1 and CDR2 sequences are DFQATT and SNEGSKA (reference sequence).